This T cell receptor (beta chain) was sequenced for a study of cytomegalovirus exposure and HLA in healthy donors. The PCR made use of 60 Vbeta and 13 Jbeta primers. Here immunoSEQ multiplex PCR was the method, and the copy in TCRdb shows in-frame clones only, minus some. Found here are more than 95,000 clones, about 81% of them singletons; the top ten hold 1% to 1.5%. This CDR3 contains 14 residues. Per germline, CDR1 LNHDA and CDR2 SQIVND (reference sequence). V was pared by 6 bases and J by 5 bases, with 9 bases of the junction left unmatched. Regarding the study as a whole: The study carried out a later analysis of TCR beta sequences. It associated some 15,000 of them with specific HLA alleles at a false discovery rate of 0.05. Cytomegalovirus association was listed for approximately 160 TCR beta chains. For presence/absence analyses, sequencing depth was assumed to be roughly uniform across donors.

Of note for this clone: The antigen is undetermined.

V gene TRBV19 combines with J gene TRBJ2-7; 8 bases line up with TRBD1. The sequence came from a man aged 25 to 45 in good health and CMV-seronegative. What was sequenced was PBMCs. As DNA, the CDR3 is TGTGCCAGTAGCCTGGGACAGGTCATCGACGAGCAGTACTTC. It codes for CASSLGQVIDEQYF. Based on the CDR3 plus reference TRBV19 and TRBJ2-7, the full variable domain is DGGITQSPKYLFRKEGQNVTLSCEQNLNHDAMYWYRQDPGQGLRLIYYSQIVNDFQKGDIAEGYSVSREKKESFPLTVTSAQKNPTAFYLCASSLGQVIDEQYFGPGTRLTVT.